The present T cell receptor (beta chain) was sequenced within a study of regulatory T cells in long-lasting Graves disease. Time point in this sample: newly diagnosed GD, antithyroid drugs for less than 3 months. The TCR library was made from RNA that had been extracted from PBMCs in TRIzol. Arm-PCR of CDR3 regions with iRepertoire HTBI primers generated TCR beta libraries. TCRdb fed the multiplex PCR reads into MiXCR, producing one record per CDR3 protein. Altogether 680,000 or so distinct CDR3 sequences are present, around 17% being singletons, with the ten largest covering around 18%. There are 15 residues in the CDR3. V shed 10 bases, J shed 10 bases, and the junction held 16 bases outside the gene matches. Germline CDR1 and CDR2: MDHEN and SYDVKM. This sample was also put to use in a study of T cells in Graves' hyperthyroidism and ophthalmopathy.

The source material was peripheral blood mononuclear cells (PBMCs), sampled at new diagnosis, from a patient treated with antithyroid drugs. This chain connects TRBV28 to TRBJ1-6; 7 nucleotides agree with TRBD1. The source is a woman aged 30 to 39 with Graves disease. Here the CDR3 reads CAITGRGTVKSPLHF. The DNA of the CDR3 is TGTGCCATCACCGGACGGGGGACAGTTAAGTCACCCCTCCACTTT.